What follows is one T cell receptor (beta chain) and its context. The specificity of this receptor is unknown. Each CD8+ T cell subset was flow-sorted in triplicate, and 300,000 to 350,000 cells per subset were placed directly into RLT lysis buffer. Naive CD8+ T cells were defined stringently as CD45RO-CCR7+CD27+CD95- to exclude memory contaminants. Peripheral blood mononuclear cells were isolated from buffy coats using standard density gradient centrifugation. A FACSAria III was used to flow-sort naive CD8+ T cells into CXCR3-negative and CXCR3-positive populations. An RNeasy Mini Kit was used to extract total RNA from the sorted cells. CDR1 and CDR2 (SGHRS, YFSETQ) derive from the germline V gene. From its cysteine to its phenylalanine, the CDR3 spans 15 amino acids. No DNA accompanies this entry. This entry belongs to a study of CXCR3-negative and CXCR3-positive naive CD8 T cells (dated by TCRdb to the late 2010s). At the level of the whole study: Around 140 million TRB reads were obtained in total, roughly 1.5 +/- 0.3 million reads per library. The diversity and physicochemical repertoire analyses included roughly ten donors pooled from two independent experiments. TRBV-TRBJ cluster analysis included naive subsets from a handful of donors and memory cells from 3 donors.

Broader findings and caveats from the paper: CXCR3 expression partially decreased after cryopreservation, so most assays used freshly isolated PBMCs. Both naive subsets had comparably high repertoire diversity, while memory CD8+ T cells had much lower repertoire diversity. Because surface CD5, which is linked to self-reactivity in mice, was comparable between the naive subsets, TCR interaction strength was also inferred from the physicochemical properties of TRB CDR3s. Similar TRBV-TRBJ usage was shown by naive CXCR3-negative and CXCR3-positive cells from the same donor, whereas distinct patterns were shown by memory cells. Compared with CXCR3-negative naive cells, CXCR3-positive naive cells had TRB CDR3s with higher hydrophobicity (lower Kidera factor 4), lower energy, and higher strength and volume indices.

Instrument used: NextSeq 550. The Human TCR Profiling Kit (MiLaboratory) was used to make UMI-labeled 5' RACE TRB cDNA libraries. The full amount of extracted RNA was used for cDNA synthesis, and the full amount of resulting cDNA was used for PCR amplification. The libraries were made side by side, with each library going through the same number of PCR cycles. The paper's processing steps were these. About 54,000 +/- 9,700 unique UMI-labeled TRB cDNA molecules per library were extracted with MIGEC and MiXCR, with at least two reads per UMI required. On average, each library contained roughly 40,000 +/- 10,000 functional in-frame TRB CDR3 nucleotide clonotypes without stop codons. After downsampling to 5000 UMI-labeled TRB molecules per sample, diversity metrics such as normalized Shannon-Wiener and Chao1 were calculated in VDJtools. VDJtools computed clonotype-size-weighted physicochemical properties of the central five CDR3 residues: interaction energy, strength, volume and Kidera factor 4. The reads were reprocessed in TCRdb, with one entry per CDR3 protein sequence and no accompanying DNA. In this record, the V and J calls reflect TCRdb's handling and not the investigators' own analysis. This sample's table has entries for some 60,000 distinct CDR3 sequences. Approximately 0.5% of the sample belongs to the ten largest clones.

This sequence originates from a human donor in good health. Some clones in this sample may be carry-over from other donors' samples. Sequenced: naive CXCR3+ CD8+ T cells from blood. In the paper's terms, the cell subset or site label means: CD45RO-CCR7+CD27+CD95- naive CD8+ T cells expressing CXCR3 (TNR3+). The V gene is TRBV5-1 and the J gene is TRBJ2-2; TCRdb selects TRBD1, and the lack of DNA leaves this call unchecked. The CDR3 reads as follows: CASSFGQTNTGELFF.